This T cell receptor beta chain was identified during a study of regulatory T cells in long-lasting Graves disease. Points from the study as a whole: Patients with persistent disease showed a bias toward TRBV28, TRBJ1-2 and TRBJ2-5.

In the case of this clonotype: Its antigen remains unknown.

Germline V lookup: CDR1 SGHTA, CDR2 FQGNSA. Trimming took 5 bases from V and 0 from J; bases not matched to a gene: 5. This CDR3 contains 16 residues. Relying on iRepertoire HTBI primers and Arm-PCR of CDR3 regions, the team built TCR beta libraries. A single record per CDR3 protein comes from TCRdb applying MiXCR to the multiplex PCR reads. Seen here are 500,000 or so distinct CDR3 sequences, roughly 15% observed once, and the top ten hold less than 15%. Time point meaning: newly diagnosed GD, antithyroid drugs for less than 3 months. Scientists built the TCR library using RNA that was extracted from PBMCs. Guidelines of the American Thyroid Association were used to diagnose Graves' disease. This same sample was also part of a study on T cells in Graves' hyperthyroidism and ophthalmopathy. In that study: The HTBI set primed first-round TCR CDR3 RT-PCR.

The receptor was isolated from a middle-aged man with Graves disease. Source: peripheral blood mononuclear cells (PBMCs), taken at new diagnosis, from a patient treated with antithyroid drugs. The chain recombines TRBV7-2 with TRBJ2-3, with 10 positions matching TRBD1. CDR3 in amino acids: CASSPLTGGSTDTQYF. CDR3 sequence (DNA): TGTGCCAGCAGCCCACTGACAGGGGGCAGCACAGATACGCAGTATTTT.